The subject of this entry is one T cell receptor beta chain. The study ran its PCR with 60 Vbeta and 13 Jbeta primers. In the source study's methods: Tens of millions of unique TCR beta chains, roughly 11 million of them shared, were counted by a later analysis. The repertoire was sequenced with immunoSEQ multiplex PCR; TCRdb's copy has only in-frame clones and lacks some. D and trimming were read from the DNA, whereas the V and J calls and clone size are those reported in that table. This table has about 170,000 clones, 80% to 90% appearing once. The source of the sample is a study of cytomegalovirus exposure and HLA in healthy donors. CDR3 length equals 14 residues. Per the germline V gene, CDR1 is MNHEY and CDR2 is SVGAGI. The ends lost 5 bases at V and 9 bases at J; junction bases unmatched: 7.

The rearrangement joins TRBV6-5 to TRBJ2-6; 7 nucleotides match TRBD2. This receptor was identified in a girl aged 5-17 years in good health and CMV-seropositive. The sequenced sample was PBMCs. This CDR3 reads CASSLDWEGNVLTF. Written as DNA, the CDR3 is TGTGCCAGCAGTCTGGACTGGGAGGGCAACGTCCTGACTTTC.